A selection of T cell receptor beta chains follows, all from one sample in a study of T-cell reconstitution after alpha-beta-depleted transplantation in children. TCRdb analysed the PCR reads with MiXCR anew, one entry per CDR3 protein. The sample consists of 250,000 to 400,000 distinct CDR3 sequences, more than 20% of them appearing once. The sample was PBMCs, mostly from graft donor cells, taken 180 days after TCRalphabeta/CD19-depleted stem cell transplant. The receptors originated from a male patient younger than 18 who had a stem cell transplant for acute lymphoblastic leukemia, so the T cells may come from the graft donor. Both conserved end residues are part of each CDR3. A D gene is named only where the DNA matches it firmly. Size values are once, few and many counts, or a class for expanded clones, and some rows have none.

v_call: TRBV10-1
clone_size: -
d_call: -
cdr3_length: 15
j_call: TRBJ2-3
cdr3_aa: CASSESLAPADTQYF
cdr3_nt: TGCGCCAGCAGTGAGTCGTTAGCACCCGCAGATACGCAGTATTTT

v_call: TRBV6-2/TRBV6-3
clone_size: many
d_call: TRBD1
cdr3_length: 16
j_call: TRBJ1-1
cdr3_aa: CASSYQIGTGNTEAFF
cdr3_nt: TGTGCCAGCAGTTACCAAATTGGGACAGGGAACACTGAAGCTTTCTTT

v_call: TRBV20-1
clone_size: few
d_call: TRBD1
cdr3_length: 17
j_call: TRBJ1-2
cdr3_aa: CSASTGTAFISHYGYTF
cdr3_nt: TGCAGTGCTAGTACCGGGACAGCCTTTATTTCTCACTATGGCTACACCTTC

v_call: TRBV20-1
clone_size: many
d_call: -
cdr3_length: 14
j_call: TRBJ2-7
cdr3_aa: CSALDRRGSYEQYF
cdr3_nt: TGCAGTGCTCTCGACAGGAGGGGTTCATACGAGCAGTACTTC

v_call: TRBV6-5
clone_size: few
d_call: -
cdr3_length: 16
j_call: TRBJ2-7
cdr3_aa: CASSYSMAGISYEQYF
cdr3_nt: TGTGCCAGCAGTTACTCGATGGCAGGGATTTCCTACGAGCAGTACTTC

v_call: TRBV9
clone_size: few
d_call: TRBD2
cdr3_length: 13
j_call: TRBJ2-7
cdr3_aa: CASSVVTSREQYF
cdr3_nt: TGTGCCAGCAGCGTAGTGACTAGCCGCGAGCAGTACTTC

v_call: TRBV20-1
clone_size: -
d_call: -
cdr3_length: 13
j_call: TRBJ2-4
cdr3_aa: CSASSRGSNIQYF
cdr3_nt: TGCAGTGCTAGTTCGAGAGGAAGTAACATTCAGTACTTC

v_call: TRBV14
clone_size: -
d_call: -
cdr3_length: 13
j_call: TRBJ1-2
cdr3_aa: CASSQGGTYGYTF
cdr3_nt: TGTGCCAGCAGCCAGGGAGGGACCTATGGCTACACCTTC

v_call: TRBV9
clone_size: few
d_call: -
cdr3_length: 14
j_call: TRBJ2-6
cdr3_aa: CASSVATGANVLTF
cdr3_nt: TGTGCCAGCAGCGTAGCTACGGGGGCCAACGTCCTGACTTTC

v_call: TRBV9
clone_size: -
d_call: TRBD1
cdr3_length: 15
j_call: TRBJ2-1
cdr3_aa: CASSVVGQGAVEQFF
cdr3_nt: TGTGCCAGCAGCGTAGTTGGACAGGGGGCTGTTGAGCAGTTCTTC

v_call: TRBV12-3/TRBV12-4
clone_size: many
d_call: -
cdr3_length: 15
j_call: TRBJ2-1
cdr3_aa: CASSPFTGSYNEQFF
cdr3_nt: TGTGCCAGCAGTCCCTTTACAGGGTCTTACAATGAGCAGTTCTTC

v_call: TRBV20-1
clone_size: few
d_call: -
cdr3_length: 12
j_call: TRBJ2-7
cdr3_aa: CSAPRADYEQYF
cdr3_nt: TGCAGTGCTCCCCGGGCAGACTACGAGCAGTACTTC

v_call: TRBV5-1
clone_size: -
d_call: -
cdr3_length: 13
j_call: TRBJ1-1
cdr3_aa: CASSLGGEVEAFF
cdr3_nt: TGCGCCAGCAGCCTTGGGGGGGAGGTCGAAGCTTTCTTT

v_call: TRBV12-5
clone_size: few
d_call: -
cdr3_length: 13
j_call: TRBJ2-2
cdr3_aa: CASGNLRAGELFF
cdr3_nt: TGTGCTAGTGGCAATCTCCGCGCCGGGGAGCTGTTTTTT

v_call: TRBV29-1
clone_size: -
d_call: TRBD1
cdr3_length: 14
j_call: TRBJ2-5
cdr3_aa: CSVDGRGLAETQYF
cdr3_nt: TGCAGCGTTGATGGCAGGGGGCTAGCGGAGACCCAGTACTTC

v_call: TRBV5-6
clone_size: -
d_call: -
cdr3_length: 12
j_call: TRBJ1-5
cdr3_aa: CASSLPGQPQHF
cdr3_nt: TGTGCCAGCAGCTTGCCTGGGCAGCCCCAGCATTTT

v_call: TRBV29-1
clone_size: -
d_call: -
cdr3_length: 13
j_call: TRBJ1-1
cdr3_aa: CSVFKNMNTEAFF
cdr3_nt: TGCAGCGTTTTCAAGAACATGAACACTGAAGCTTTCTTT

v_call: TRBV9
clone_size: -
d_call: -
cdr3_length: 15
j_call: TRBJ2-2
cdr3_aa: CASSPLSATGGELFF
cdr3_nt: TGTGCCAGCAGCCCCCTCAGTGCAACGGGTGGGGAGCTGTTTTTT

v_call: TRBV6-1
clone_size: -
d_call: -
cdr3_length: 16
j_call: TRBJ1-2
cdr3_aa: CASRLASYGRENGYTF
cdr3_nt: TGTGCCAGCCGACTGGCAAGTTATGGGAGGGAAAATGGCTACACCTTC

v_call: TRBV7-6
clone_size: few
d_call: -
cdr3_length: 13
j_call: TRBJ2-1
cdr3_aa: CASSFTRSNEQFF
cdr3_nt: TGTGCCAGCAGCTTTACCCGGTCGAATGAGCAGTTCTTC

v_call: TRBV20-1
clone_size: -
d_call: TRBD2
cdr3_length: 14
j_call: TRBJ2-7
cdr3_aa: CSAPLGLVRYEQYF
cdr3_nt: TGCAGTGCCCCCCTCGGACTAGTTCGCTACGAGCAGTACTTC

v_call: TRBV6-5
clone_size: few
d_call: -
cdr3_length: 16
j_call: TRBJ2-3
cdr3_aa: CASSYSYGSRADTQYF
cdr3_nt: TGTGCCAGCAGTTACTCGTACGGGAGCAGAGCAGATACGCAGTATTTT